This paragraph covers one T cell receptor beta chain sequence. Its antigen is undetermined. The time point was: persistent/refractory GD, antithyroid drugs over 5 years with positive TRAb. After RNA was extracted from PBMCs, the TCR library was made from it. Staff drew about 10 milliliters of peripheral blood into EDTA tubes. This sample is drawn from a study of regulatory T cells in long-lasting Graves disease. Points from the study as a whole: Accuracy was possibly reduced by small sample size. Lower TCR diversity characterized persistent Graves' patients relative to newly diagnosed patients. There was favoring of TRBV28, TRBJ1-2 and TRBJ2-5 in persistent disease.

V was trimmed by 3 bases and J by 1 base, leaving 21 bases between them. This CDR3 is 17 amino acids long. Germline V gene sequence: CDR1 DFQATT, CDR2 SNEGSKA (reference sequence). In building TCR beta libraries, iRepertoire HTBI primers were used together with Arm-PCR of CDR3 regions. A single record per CDR3 protein comes from TCRdb applying MiXCR to the multiplex PCR reads. This table has more than 650,000 distinct CDR3 sequences, about 30% appearing once. The sequenced sample was peripheral blood mononuclear cells (PBMCs), obtained when the disease was refractory, from a patient treated with antithyroid drugs. The sequence was obtained from a female donor with Graves disease. The chain combines TRBV20-1 with TRBJ2-5; the D gene is possibly TRBD2 (7 bases). CDR3 sequence (DNA): TGCAGTGCTAGTGAATGGGGGGGGCGGGCAATCCAAGAGACCCAGTACTTC. It translates to CSASEWGGRAIQETQYF.